The 8 T cell receptor beta chains reported below all come from one sample, sequenced in a study of blood T cell repertoires in COVID-19. The table came from immunoSEQ multiplex PCR; TCRdb's copy has only in-frame clones and leaves some out. This table holds almost 300,000 clones, approximately 86% found once. The source material was peripheral blood. The receptor set was obtained from a man aged 65-85 years with acute or convalescent COVID-19.

This clone was seen a few times. The gene calls are TRBV5-6 and TRBJ1-4; 9 bases map to TRBD1. This CDR3 is built from 16 residues. Germline V lookup: CDR1 SGHDT, CDR2 YYEEEE. Trimming removed 4 bases from V and 6 bases from J; junction bases left unmatched: 10. The CDR3: CASSTWDREGDEKLFF. The CDR3 DNA reads as TGTGCCAGCAGCACATGGGACAGGGAGGGGGATGAAAAACTGTTTTTT.

This chain links TRBV27 with TRBJ2-7; TRBD2 matches at 9 bases. The germline gives CDR1 MNHEY, CDR2 SMNVEV (reference sequence). The CDR3 contains 15 residues. The V segment lost 2 bases and the J segment 0 bases; nucleotides outside the gene matches: 2. The CDR3, as DNA: TGTGCCAGCAGTTTAGCGGGAGGGAGCTCCTACGAGCAGTACTTC. It codes for CASSLAGGSSYEQYF.

V and J are TRBV7-9 and TRBJ1-1; D remains unclear. Germline CDR1 SEHNR, CDR2 FQNEAQ (reference sequence). V was trimmed by 5 bases and J by 7 bases, leaving 20 bases between them. This CDR3 region has 15 residues. CDR3 sequence: CASSLIPQLGGEAFF. DNA for the CDR3: TGTGCCAGCAGCCTCATCCCCCAATTAGGCGGTGAAGCTTTCTTT.

Note on this clone: One junction end does not reproduce the germline sequence, and a read error may be involved. The CDR3 protein is CASSLPGTGVDF. CDR3 coding DNA: TGTGCCAGCAGCTTACCCGGGACAGGGGTTGATTTT. The chain couples TRBV7-9 to TRBJ2-3, with 10 bases lining up with TRBD1. The germline V gene has CDR1 SEHNR and CDR2 FQNEAQ (reference sequence). There are 12 residues in the CDR3.

The chain couples TRBV7-9 to TRBJ2-1; D possibly corresponds to TRBD1 (5 bases). Per germline, CDR1 SEHNR and CDR2 FQNEAQ (reference sequence). The V gene lost 5 bases and the J gene lost 8 bases, with 19 bases spanning the gap. This CDR3 contains 15 residues. The CDR3 loop reads CASSRQAQGFDEQFF. CDR3 bases: TGTGCCAGCAGCCGGCAGGCTCAGGGCTTCGATGAGCAGTTCTTC.

The chain couples TRBV5-1 to TRBJ2-2, with D perhaps TRBD2 (7 bases). CDR3 length: 16 residues. The ends were cut back, 6 bases at V and 6 bases at J, with 21 bases in the middle. The V gene's germline CDR1 is SGHRS and CDR2 YFSETQ. CDR3 protein: CASNWRGTSSPGELFF. The CDR3 bases are TGCGCCAGCAACTGGCGGGGGACATCGTCCCCCGGGGAGCTGTTTTTT.

V is TRBV28 and J is TRBJ2-5; the D gene is possibly TRBD1 (5 bases). Germline V gives CDR1 MDHEN, CDR2 SYDVKM. This CDR3 contains 14 residues. Trimming removed 4 bases from V and 3 bases from J, with 12 bases in between. CDR3 residues: CASSSLDREETQYF. CDR3 DNA sequence: TGTGCCAGCAGTTCCTTAGACAGAGAAGAGACCCAGTACTTC.

V is TRBV10-2 and J is TRBJ2-1; the D gene is possibly TRBD1 (6 bases). The CDR3 is 12 residues long. Per germline, CDR1 WSHSY and CDR2 SAAADI. Deletions cut 2 bases from V and 12 bases from J, with 11 bases between. CDR3 region: CASSEVGGRQFF. In DNA, the CDR3 is TGCGCCAGCAGTGAGGTAGGGGGTAGGCAGTTCTTC.